This T cell receptor beta chain was observed in a study of cytomegalovirus exposure and HLA in healthy donors. This CDR3 has 16 amino acids. From germline, CDR1 is LNHDA and CDR2 SQIVND (reference sequence). Trimming left V 7 bases short and J 0 bases short, with 16 bases between. A multiplex PCR was run with 60 Vbeta primers and 13 Jbeta primers. Using immunoSEQ multiplex PCR, the repertoire was profiled, and TCRdb retains in-frame clones only, with some absent. The table includes more than 200,000 clones, 85% to 90% detected once. The specimen was PBMCs. The TCR sequence derives from a human donor in good health. The chain combines TRBV19 with TRBJ1-3; D remains ambiguous. The CDR3 coding sequence is TGTGCCAGTATCCCCAGAGGGCTTCTCTCTGGAAACACCATATATTTT. It specifies CASIPRGLLSGNTIYF.